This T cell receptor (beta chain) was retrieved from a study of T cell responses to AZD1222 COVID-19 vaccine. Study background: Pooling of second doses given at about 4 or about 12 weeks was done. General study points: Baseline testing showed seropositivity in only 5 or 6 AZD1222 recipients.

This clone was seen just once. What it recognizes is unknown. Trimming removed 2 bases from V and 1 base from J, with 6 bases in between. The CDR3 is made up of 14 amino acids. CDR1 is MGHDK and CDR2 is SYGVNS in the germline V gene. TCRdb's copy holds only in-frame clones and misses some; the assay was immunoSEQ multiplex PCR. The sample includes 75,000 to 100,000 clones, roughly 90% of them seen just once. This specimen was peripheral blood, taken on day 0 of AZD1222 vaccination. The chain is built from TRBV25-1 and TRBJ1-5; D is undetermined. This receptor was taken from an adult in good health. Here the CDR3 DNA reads TGTGCCAGCAGTGAACCTGGCAGCAATCAGCCCCAGCATTTT. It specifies CASSEPGSNQPQHF.